These 18 T cell receptor beta chains came from one sample sequenced in a study of regulatory T cells in long-lasting Graves disease. The TCR beta library used iRepertoire HTBI primers with Arm-PCR amplification of CDR3. TCRdb fed the multiplex PCR reads into MiXCR, producing one record per CDR3 protein. This sample has 400,000 to 500,000 distinct CDR3 sequences; approximately 16% occur once, and the top ten carry 23%. Stated time point: newly diagnosed GD, antithyroid drugs for less than 3 months. Following extraction of RNA from PBMCs, that RNA was used to make the TCR library. The same data also went into a second study, on T cells in Graves' hyperthyroidism and ophthalmopathy.

The input for sequencing was peripheral blood mononuclear cells (PBMCs), taken at new diagnosis, from a patient treated with antithyroid drugs. The receptors originated from a woman younger than 35 with Graves disease.

This clonotype showed up many times. The rearrangement uses TRBV2 and TRBJ2-7; no clear D gene. V lost 7 bases to trimming and J lost 4 bases, with 20 bases between them. The CDR3 is 15 residues long. CDR1 and CDR2 (germline): SNHLY, FYNNEI. The CDR3 DNA reads as TGTGCCAGCAAACCAATCCCAGGAGTAGAGTACGAGCAGTACTTC. Its protein is CASKPIPGVEYEQYF.

The V and J genes are TRBV4-3 and TRBJ2-7, with 7 positions matching TRBD1. CDR3 size: 15 residues. CDR1 and CDR2 (germline): LGHNA, YSLEER. J was trimmed by 3 bases and V by 1 base; bases with no gene match: 6. This CDR3 is CASSQGGRQGYEQYF. CDR3 DNA sequence: TGCGCCAGCAGCCAAGGGGGGAGACAGGGCTACGAGCAGTACTTC.

This rearrangement joins TRBV7-9 to TRBJ2-4; the D gene is possibly TRBD1 (6 bases). Per germline, CDR1 SEHNR and CDR2 FQNEAQ (reference sequence). Trimming pared 1 base from V and 0 bases from J, leaving 10 bases between. The CDR3 has 16 residues. CDR3 residues: CASSLGGHIAKNIQYF. The CDR3 nucleotides are TGTGCCAGCAGCTTAGGGGGACACATAGCCAAAAACATTCAGTACTTC.

This clonotype has just a few counts. CDR3 amino acids: CASSQSQGQPQHF. In nucleotides, the CDR3 is TGCGCCAGCAGTCAAAGTCAGGGTCAGCCCCAGCATTTT. V usage is TRBV4-1 and J usage is TRBJ1-5; D perhaps matches TRBD1 (5 bases). The CDR3 loop spans 13 amino acids. Germline V gene data show CDR1 as MGHRA and CDR2 as YSYEKL. Trimming pared 6 bases from V and 6 bases from J, leaving 12 bases between.

This clonotype was seen repeatedly, ten times or more. This sequence joins TRBV28 and TRBJ1-2; D may be TRBD1 (5 bases). Per the germline V gene, CDR1 is MDHEN and CDR2 is SYDVKM. The CDR3 runs to 15 residues. Trimming left V 6 bases short and J 1 base short, with 15 bases between. CDR3 sequence reads: CASRLWGGINYGYTF. The CDR3 nucleotides are TGTGCCAGCAGACTTTGGGGGGGGATTAACTATGGCTACACCTTC.

This clonotype was seen ten or more times. The gene calls are TRBV28 and TRBJ2-2; 9 nucleotides agree with TRBD1. Germline V CDR1 and CDR2: MDHEN, SYDVKM. Trimming took 6 bases from V and 3 from J; bases not matched to a gene: 8. This CDR3 spans 16 amino acids. For the CDR3, the DNA is TGTGCCAGCAGCCTCTCCGGACAGGGGTACACCGGGGAGCTGTTTTTT. Encoded protein: CASSLSGQGYTGELFF.

This chain links TRBV20-1 with TRBJ2-1; 7 bases are a match to TRBD2. Trimming took 0 bases from V and 0 from J; bases not matched to a gene: 8. Germline CDR1 is DFQATT and CDR2 is SNEGSKA (reference sequence). The CDR3 totals 17 residues. CDR3 amino acids: CSARDWGREASYNEQFF. In nucleotides, the CDR3 is TGCAGTGCTAGAGACTGGGGACGGGAGGCCTCCTACAATGAGCAGTTCTTC.

This clonotype has ten or more counts. The V call is TRBV20-1, the J call TRBJ2-7; 12 bases match TRBD2. The germline CDR1 and CDR2 sequences are DFQATT and SNEGSKA (reference sequence). The CDR3 has 16 residues. The V segment lost 6 bases and the J segment 1 base; nucleotides outside the gene matches: 10. The chain's CDR3 is CSATGLAGPLSYEQYF. In nucleotides, the CDR3 is TGCAGTGCCACCGGACTAGCGGGACCGCTATCCTACGAGCAGTACTTC.

At least ten counts were recorded for this clonotype. The gene calls are TRBV2 and TRBJ2-1; D remains unclear. Germline assignment: CDR1 SNHLY and CDR2 FYNNEI. V was cut by 3 bases and J by 3 bases, with 6 bases left in between. CDR3 length: 13 residues. The CDR3 sequence is CASSEISYNEQFF. The DNA for the CDR3 is TGTGCCAGCAGTGAGATTAGCTACAATGAGCAGTTCTTC.

This clonotype was counted only a few times. The rearrangement joins TRBV20-1 to TRBJ1-1; 10 bases fit TRBD1. V shed 5 bases and J 6 bases; nucleotides not matched to a gene: 3. The CDR3 is 12 amino acids. Per germline, CDR1 DFQATT and CDR2 SNEGSKA (reference sequence). The CDR3 DNA is TGCAGTGCTCCGACAGGGGGCTCTGAAGCTTTCTTT. It translates to CSAPTGGSEAFF.

In its sample, this clonotype was seen a few times. This chain connects TRBV4-2 to TRBJ1-1; D is perhaps TRBD1 (5 bases). The germline V gene has CDR1 LGHNA and CDR2 YNFKEQ. There are 16 residues in the CDR3. V was shortened by 4 bases and J by 4 bases, with 19 bases between the two germline ends. The CDR3 region has the DNA TGTGCCAGCAGCCCGACCCGCCAGGGATTTCGCACTGAAGCTTTCTTT. This gives the protein CASSPTRQGFRTEAFF.

This clonotype has a count of ten or more. The V and J genes are TRBV6-5 and TRBJ2-1; D may be TRBD2 (6 bases). With 0 bases removed from V and 1 base from J, the gap between germline ends came to 10 bases. This CDR3 region has 16 residues. In germline, CDR1 is MNHEY, CDR2 SVGAGI. The CDR3 here is CASSYSSGSSYNEQFF. CDR3 DNA: TGTGCCAGCAGTTACTCGTCCGGGAGTTCCTACAATGAGCAGTTCTTC.

This clonotype was observed a few times. V usage is TRBV28 and J usage is TRBJ1-2; 7 bases are a match to TRBD1. V lost 5 bases to trimming and J lost 8 bases; unmatched junction nucleotides: 11. The CDR3 extends over 14 amino acids. Germline CDR1 is MDHEN and CDR2 is SYDVKM. CDR3 region: CASSPHGTASGYTF. For the CDR3, the DNA is TGTGCCAGCAGTCCCCATGGGACAGCAAGCGGCTACACCTTC.

The sample holds many counts of this clonotype. This sequence joins TRBV7-2 and TRBJ2-1; 11 positions agree with TRBD2. Germline V gene sequence: CDR1 SGHTA, CDR2 FQGNSA. The CDR3 extends over 16 amino acids. V gave up 0 bases and J gave up 5 bases; unmatched junction bases: 3. The CDR3 DNA follows: TGTGCCAGCAGCTTAGCGGGACTAGCGGTTAACAATGAGCAGTTCTTC. This encodes CASSLAGLAVNNEQFF.

This clonotype was seen repeatedly, ten times or more. The chain combines TRBV12-3 or TRBV12-4 with TRBJ2-5; D unclear. With 0 bases removed from V and 2 bases from J, the gap between germline ends came to 4 bases. The CDR3 loop spans 13 amino acids. The CDR3: CASSLARQETQYF. For the CDR3, the DNA is TGTGCCAGCAGTTTAGCAAGGCAAGAGACCCAGTACTTC.

The chain combines TRBV11-2 with TRBJ2-3; 11 bases align to TRBD2. With V trimmed by 4 bases and J by 7 bases, 7 bases remained unmatched. The CDR3 length is 15 residues. Germline loops: CDR1 SGHAT, CDR2 FQNNGV. In DNA form, the CDR3 reads TGTGCCAGCAGCTCGATAGCGGGAGGGCCAAATACGCAGTATTTT. It yields the protein CASSSIAGGPNTQYF.

The chain couples TRBV29-1 to TRBJ1-4; TRBD1 might be the D (6 bases). Trimming shortened V by 6 bases and J by 0 bases, and 17 bases separated the two germline ends. Germline-derived CDR1 and CDR2 are SQVTM and ANQGSEA. The CDR3 length is 16 residues. The DNA for the CDR3 is TGCAGCGTACCCCTTCCGGGGGCAGCAACTAATGAAAAACTGTTTTTT. Its protein product is CSVPLPGAATNEKLFF.

This clonotype was counted at least ten times. The rearrangement links TRBV3-1 to TRBJ1-2; 10 bases match TRBD1. CDR1 and CDR2 (germline): LGHDT, YNNKEL (reference sequence). CDR3 length: 15 amino acids. The V segment lost 1 base and the J segment 4 bases; nucleotides outside the gene matches: 3. DNA of the CDR3: TGTGCCAGCAGCCAAGCGACAGGGGGCACCTATGGCTACACCTTC. It translates to CASSQATGGTYGYTF.